One sample yielded the 6 T cell receptor beta chains listed below, sequenced in a study of blood T cells in healthy people across ages. Sample-barcoded 5' priming and a J-beta primer mix drove a second PCR of roughly 6 to 12 cycles. A single record per CDR3 protein comes from TCRdb applying MiXCR to the 5' RACE reads. The data contain more than 450,000 distinct CDR3 sequences, approximately 26% of them singletons. These sequences were also reported in another study, on T cells of mothers and their children.

Sequencing used blood. The receptor source for this set is a boy aged 2 to 10 in good health.

This rearrangement joins TRBV24-1 to TRBJ2-1; TRBD1 matches 11 bases. The germline gives CDR1 KGHDR, CDR2 SFDVKD. This CDR3 region has 15 residues. Germline trimming cut 5 bases from V and 8 bases from J; bases unmatched to any gene: 7. In DNA, the CDR3 is TGTGCCACCAGTGGCGGGACAGGGGGGTTCGATGAGCAGTTCTTC. Translation gives CATSGGTGGFDEQFF.

There are a few counts of this clonotype. CDR3 DNA: TGTGCCATCGCGGAGACCCCCTACAATGAGCAGTTCTTC. It specifies CAIAETPYNEQFF. The J gene is TRBJ2-5, the V gene TRBV10-3; D not certain. With the DNA end fitting TRBJ2-1 better, the J assignment may be wrong. From germline, CDR1 is ENHRY and CDR2 SYGVKD. The CDR3 extends over 13 amino acids.

The V and J genes are TRBV30 and TRBJ1-2, with 8 bases fitting TRBD1. CDR3 length equals 13 residues. Trimming took 7 bases from V and 2 from J; bases not matched to a gene: 6. Looked up from germline, CDR1 is GTSNPN and CDR2 is SVGIG (reference sequence). The CDR3 here is CASLRDRNYGYTF. The CDR3 DNA follows: TGTGCCTCGCTCAGGGACAGGAACTATGGCTACACCTTC.

The chain couples TRBV6-5 to TRBJ1-1; possibly TRBD1 for D (6 bases). Trimming removed 2 bases at V and 2 bases at J, with 15 bases between. Per germline, CDR1 MNHEY and CDR2 SVGAGI. This CDR3 has 16 residues. CDR3 nucleotides: TGTGCCAGCAGTTACGTTGCAGGGGCTGCCAACACTGAAGCTTTCTTT. Translating it yields CASSYVAGAANTEAFF.

The chain has TRBV28 and TRBJ2-4; 8 bases align to TRBD2. Looked up from germline, CDR1 is MDHEN and CDR2 is SYDVKM. With V trimmed by 6 bases and J by 7 bases, 8 bases remained unmatched. The CDR3 runs 14 residues. The CDR3: CASSATSGRNIQYF. CDR3 in DNA: TGTGCCAGCAGCGCCACTAGCGGTCGGAACATTCAGTACTTC.

The sample holds a few counts of this clonotype. The genes are TRBV7-9 and TRBJ2-2, with 14 bases identical to TRBD2. This CDR3 contains 16 residues. V gave up 5 bases and J gave up 7 bases; unmatched junction bases: 6. The V gene's germline CDR1 is SEHNR and CDR2 FQNEAQ (reference sequence). CDR3: CASSPTSGRAFGELFF. CDR3 DNA sequence: TGTGCCAGCAGCCCGACTAGCGGGAGGGCCTTCGGGGAGCTGTTTTTT.